This T cell receptor (beta chain) was captured in a study of regulatory T cells in long-lasting Graves disease. General observations from the study: Sharing of public clonotypes was greater in persistent patients (about 3,000) than in new patients (around 880).

This clonotype has ten or more counts. The antigen is not known. A read error may produce the germline difference seen at one junction end. Time point: persistent/refractory GD, antithyroid drugs over 5 years with positive TRAb. Scientists built the TCR library using RNA that was extracted from PBMCs. The CDR3 is made up of 12 amino acids. The authors built TCR beta libraries using iRepertoire HTBI primers and Arm-PCR of CDR3 regions. Per the authors' pipeline: Across all samples, roughly 62 TRBV segments and more than 11 TRBJ segments were identified. TCRdb recomputed calls from the multiplex PCR reads with MiXCR, one row per CDR3 protein. These V and J calls derive from TCRdb rather than the authors' analysis. The profile covers hundreds of thousands of distinct CDR3 sequences, with roughly 22% appearing a single time and approximately 14% taken by the ten largest.

The material sequenced was peripheral blood mononuclear cells (PBMCs), taken when the disease was refractory, from a patient treated with antithyroid drugs. This TCR came from a female donor with Graves disease. The chain joins TRBV12-3 or TRBV12-4 to TRBJ2-7; a possible D gene is TRBD1 (6 bases). The CDR3 nucleotides read TGTGCCAGCAGCCAGGGGAAGTTCCCTAGACTATTC. It specifies CASSQGKFPRLF.